The clone carrying this T cell receptor (beta chain) is a singleton in its sample. These data originate in a study of technical replicates of blood from several donors. Measured with immunoSEQ multiplex PCR; TCRdb has only the in-frame clones, and not every one. The table lists roughly 80,000 clones, roughly nine tenths of them singletons. Germline V gives CDR1 GTSNPN, CDR2 SVGIG (reference sequence). This CDR3 spans 12 amino acids. The V and J ends lost 2 bases and 8 bases respectively, with 12 bases between them. The clonotype comes from a human donor in good health. Sequencing used T cells isolated from PBMCs. The chain links TRBV30 to TRBJ1-2; D unclear. As DNA, the CDR3 is TGTGCCTGGAGTTCCTCGACATTCGGCTACACCTTC. Its translation: CAWSSSTFGYTF.